The T cell receptor (beta chain) described here comes from a study of T cell changes during pregnancy in multiple sclerosis. Trimming took off 3 bases at V and 4 bases at J, with 13 bases between the two ends. Germline-derived CDR1 and CDR2 are MDHEN and SYDVKM. The CDR3 is 15 residues long. Here immunoSEQ multiplex PCR was the method, and the copy in TCRdb shows in-frame clones only, minus some. The sample shows roughly 83,000 clones, roughly nine tenths of them seen only once. The source material was PBMCs, sampled in the first trimester of pregnancy. This TCR was sampled from a female donor in good health, serving as a control in a pregnancy study. Some clones in this sample may be carry-over from other donors' samples. This chain joins TRBV28 and TRBJ2-1; D possibly corresponds to TRBD2 (6 bases). CDR3 nucleotide sequence: TGTGCCAGCAGTTTGGAGGGCGGGATGTACAATGAGCAGTTCTTC. It is translated as CASSLEGGMYNEQFF. Combining the CDR3 with reference TRBV28 and TRBJ2-1 gives the whole variable domain DVKVTQSSRYLVKRTGEKVFLECVQDMDHENMFWYRQDPGLGLRLIYFSYDVKMKEKGDIPEGYSVSREKKERFSLILESASTNQTSMYLCASSLEGGMYNEQFFGPGTRLTVL.